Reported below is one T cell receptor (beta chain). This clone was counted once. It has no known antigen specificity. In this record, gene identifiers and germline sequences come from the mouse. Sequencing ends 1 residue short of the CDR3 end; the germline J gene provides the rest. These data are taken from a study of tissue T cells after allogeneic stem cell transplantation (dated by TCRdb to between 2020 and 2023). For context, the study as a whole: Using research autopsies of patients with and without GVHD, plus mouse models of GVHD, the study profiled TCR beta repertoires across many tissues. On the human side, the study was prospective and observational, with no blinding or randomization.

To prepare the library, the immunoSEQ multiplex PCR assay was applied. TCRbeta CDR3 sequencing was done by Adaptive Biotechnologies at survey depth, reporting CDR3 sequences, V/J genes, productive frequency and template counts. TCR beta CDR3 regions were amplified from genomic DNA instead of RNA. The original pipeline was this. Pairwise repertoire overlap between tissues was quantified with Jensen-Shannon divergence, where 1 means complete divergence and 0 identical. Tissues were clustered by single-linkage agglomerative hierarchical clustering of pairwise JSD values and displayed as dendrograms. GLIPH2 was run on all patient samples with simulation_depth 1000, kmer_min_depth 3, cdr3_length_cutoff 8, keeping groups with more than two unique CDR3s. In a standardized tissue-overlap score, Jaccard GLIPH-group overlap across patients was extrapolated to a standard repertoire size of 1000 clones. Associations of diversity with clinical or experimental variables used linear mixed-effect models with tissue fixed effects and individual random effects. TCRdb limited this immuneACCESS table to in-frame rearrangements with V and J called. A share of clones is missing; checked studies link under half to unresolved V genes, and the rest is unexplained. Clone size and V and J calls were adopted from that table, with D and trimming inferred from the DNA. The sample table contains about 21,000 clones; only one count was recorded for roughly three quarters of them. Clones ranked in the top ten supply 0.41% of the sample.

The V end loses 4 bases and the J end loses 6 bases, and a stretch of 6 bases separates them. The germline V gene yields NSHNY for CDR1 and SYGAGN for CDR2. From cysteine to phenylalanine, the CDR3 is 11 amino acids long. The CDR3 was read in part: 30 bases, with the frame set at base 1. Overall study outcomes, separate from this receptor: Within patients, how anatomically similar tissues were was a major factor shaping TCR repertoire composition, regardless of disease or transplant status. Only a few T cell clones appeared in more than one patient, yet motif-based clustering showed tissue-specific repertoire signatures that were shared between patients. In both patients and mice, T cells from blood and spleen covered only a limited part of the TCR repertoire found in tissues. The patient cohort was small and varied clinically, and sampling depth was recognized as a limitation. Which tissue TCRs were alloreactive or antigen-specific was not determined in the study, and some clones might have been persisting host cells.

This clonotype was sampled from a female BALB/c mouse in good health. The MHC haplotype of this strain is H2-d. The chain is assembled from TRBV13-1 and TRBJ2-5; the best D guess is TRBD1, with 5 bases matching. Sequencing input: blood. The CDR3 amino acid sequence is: CASSQGDTQYF. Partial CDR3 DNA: TGTGCCAGCAGTCAGGGTGACACCCAGTAC.